The clone carrying this T cell receptor (beta chain) occurred once. Its antigen is still unknown. This sample is part of a study of tumor-infiltrating lymphocytes in localized non-small cell lung cancer. TCRdb's copy holds only in-frame clones and misses some; the assay was immunoSEQ multiplex PCR. Here the sample spans about 12,000 clones, 75% to 90% being singletons. V lost 1 base, J lost 6 bases, and 5 bases stayed unmatched. Germline V gives CDR1 KGHSH, CDR2 LQKENI. The CDR3 covers 14 residues. General study points: Available tissue quantity limited TCR sequencing to a patient subset. No T-cell fraction difference was seen between IM1 and IM2 tumors.

The receptor was isolated from a human donor with non-small cell lung cancer. The chain joins TRBV18 to TRBJ1-2; 7 bases are shared with TRBD1. Sequencing was done on a sample of lung tumor tissue. In DNA, the CDR3 is TGTGCCAGCTCACCACGGGACAGTGGTGATGGCTACACCTTC. Amino acids: CASSPRDSGDGYTF.